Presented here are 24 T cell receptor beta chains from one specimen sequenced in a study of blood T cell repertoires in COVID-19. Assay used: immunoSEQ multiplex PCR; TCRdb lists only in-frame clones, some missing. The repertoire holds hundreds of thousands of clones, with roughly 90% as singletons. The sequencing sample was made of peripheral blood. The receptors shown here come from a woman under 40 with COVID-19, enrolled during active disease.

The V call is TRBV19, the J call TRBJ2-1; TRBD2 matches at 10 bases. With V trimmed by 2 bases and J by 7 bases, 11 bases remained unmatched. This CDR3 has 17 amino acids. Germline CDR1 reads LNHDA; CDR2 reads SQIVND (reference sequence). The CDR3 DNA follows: TGTGCCAGTAGTATATCCTCCGGACTAGCGGTGGTTAATGAGCAGTTCTTC. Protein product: CASSISSGLAVVNEQFF.

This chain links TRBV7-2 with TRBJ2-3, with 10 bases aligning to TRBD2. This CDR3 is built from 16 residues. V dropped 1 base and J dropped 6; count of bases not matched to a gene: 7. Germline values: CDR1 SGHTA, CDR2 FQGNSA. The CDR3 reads CASSLVHSGGRDTQYF. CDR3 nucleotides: TGTGCCAGCAGCTTAGTCCATAGCGGGGGGCGGGATACGCAGTATTTT. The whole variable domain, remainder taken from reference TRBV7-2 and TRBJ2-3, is GAGVSQSPSNKVTEKGKDVELRCDPISGHTALYWYRQSLGQGLEFLIYFQGNSAPDKSGLPSDRFSAERTGGSVSTLTIQRTQQEDSAVYLCASSLVHSGGRDTQYFGPGTRLTVL.

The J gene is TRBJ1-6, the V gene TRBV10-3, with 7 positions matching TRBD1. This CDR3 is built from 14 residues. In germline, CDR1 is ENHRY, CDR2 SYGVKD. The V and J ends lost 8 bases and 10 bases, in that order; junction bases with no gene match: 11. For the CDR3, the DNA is TGTGCCATCGCCGATTGGGACAGTAACTCACCCCTCCACTTT. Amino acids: CAIADWDSNSPLHF.

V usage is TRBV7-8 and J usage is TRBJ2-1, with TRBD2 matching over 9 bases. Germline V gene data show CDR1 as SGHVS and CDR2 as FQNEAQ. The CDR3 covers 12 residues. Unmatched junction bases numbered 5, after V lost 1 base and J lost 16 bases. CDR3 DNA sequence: TGTGCCAGCAGCTTAGAGCGGGGGGATTCATTCTTC. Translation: CASSLERGDSFF.

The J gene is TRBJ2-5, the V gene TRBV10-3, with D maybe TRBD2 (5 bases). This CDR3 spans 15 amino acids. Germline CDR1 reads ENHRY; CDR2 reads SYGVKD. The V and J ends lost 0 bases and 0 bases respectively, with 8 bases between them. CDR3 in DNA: TGTGCCATCAGTGAGTCTCAGCGGTACCAAGAGACCCAGTACTTC. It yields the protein CAISESQRYQETQYF.

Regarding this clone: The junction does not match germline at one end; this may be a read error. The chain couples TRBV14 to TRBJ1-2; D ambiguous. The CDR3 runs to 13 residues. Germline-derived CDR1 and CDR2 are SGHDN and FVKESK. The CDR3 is CASSQDSGNRRDF. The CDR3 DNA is TGTGCCAGCAGCCAAGACTCGGGAAATAGAAGGGACTTC.

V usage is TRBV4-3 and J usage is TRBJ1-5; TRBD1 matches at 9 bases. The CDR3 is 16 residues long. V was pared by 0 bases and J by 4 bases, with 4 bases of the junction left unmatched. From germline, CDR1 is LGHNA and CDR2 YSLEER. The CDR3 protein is CASSQDTGTGNQPQHF. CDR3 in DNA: TGCGCCAGCAGCCAAGATACAGGGACAGGGAATCAGCCCCAGCATTTT.

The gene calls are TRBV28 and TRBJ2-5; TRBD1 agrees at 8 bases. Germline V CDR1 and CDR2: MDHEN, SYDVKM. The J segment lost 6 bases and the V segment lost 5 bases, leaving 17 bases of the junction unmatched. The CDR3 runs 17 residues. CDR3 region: CASSKNVGQARGKTQYF. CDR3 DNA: TGTGCCAGCAGTAAGAACGTGGGACAGGCGAGAGGAAAGACCCAGTACTTC.

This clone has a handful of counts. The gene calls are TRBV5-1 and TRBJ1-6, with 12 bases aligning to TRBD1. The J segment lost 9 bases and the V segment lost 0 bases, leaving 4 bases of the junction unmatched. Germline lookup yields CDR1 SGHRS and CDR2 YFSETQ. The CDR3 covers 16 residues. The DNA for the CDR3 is TGCGCCAGCAGCTTGGAGGGACAGGGGGCCGGTTCACCCCTCCACTTT. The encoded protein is CASSLEGQGAGSPLHF.

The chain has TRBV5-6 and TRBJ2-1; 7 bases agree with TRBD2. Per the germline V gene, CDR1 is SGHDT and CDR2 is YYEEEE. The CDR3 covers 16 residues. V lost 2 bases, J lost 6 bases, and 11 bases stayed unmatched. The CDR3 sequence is CASSFTLVREGNEQFF. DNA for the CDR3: TGTGCCAGCAGCTTCACTCTAGTGAGGGAGGGCAATGAGCAGTTCTTC.

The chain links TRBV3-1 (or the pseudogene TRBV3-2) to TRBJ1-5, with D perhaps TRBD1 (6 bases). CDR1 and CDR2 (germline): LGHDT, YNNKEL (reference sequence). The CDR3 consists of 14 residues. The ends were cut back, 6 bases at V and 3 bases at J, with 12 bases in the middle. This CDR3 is CASSQQGFNQPQHF. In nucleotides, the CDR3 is TGTGCCAGCAGTCAACAGGGTTTCAATCAGCCCCAGCATTTT.

The CDR3 DNA follows: TGTGCCTGGAGTGTACTGGCGGGAGGCACAGATACGCAGTATTTT. Translated, it gives CAWSVLAGGTDTQYF. The V call is TRBV30, the J call TRBJ2-3; 7 nucleotides line up with TRBD2. Germline CDR1 is GTSNPN and CDR2 is SVGIG (reference sequence). Trimming removed 0 bases from V and 1 base from J; junction bases left unmatched: 4. CDR3 length: 15 amino acids.

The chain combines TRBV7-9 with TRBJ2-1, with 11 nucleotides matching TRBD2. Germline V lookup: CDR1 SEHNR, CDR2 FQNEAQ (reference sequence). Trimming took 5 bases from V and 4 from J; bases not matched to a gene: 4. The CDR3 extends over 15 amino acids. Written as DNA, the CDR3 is TGTGCCAGCAGCACGACTAGCGGGATATACAATGAGCAGTTCTTC. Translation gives CASSTTSGIYNEQFF.

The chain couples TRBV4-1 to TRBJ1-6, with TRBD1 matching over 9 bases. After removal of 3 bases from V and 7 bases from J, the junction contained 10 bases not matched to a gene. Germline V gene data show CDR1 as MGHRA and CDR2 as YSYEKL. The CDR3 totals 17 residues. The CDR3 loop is CASSQSGTGMGNSPLHF. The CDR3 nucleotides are TGCGCCAGCAGCCAGAGCGGGACAGGGATGGGCAATTCACCCCTCCACTTT.

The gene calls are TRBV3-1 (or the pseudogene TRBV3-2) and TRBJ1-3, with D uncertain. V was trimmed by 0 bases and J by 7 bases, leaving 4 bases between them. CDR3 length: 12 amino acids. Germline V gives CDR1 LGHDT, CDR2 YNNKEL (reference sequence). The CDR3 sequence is CASSQDQNTIYF. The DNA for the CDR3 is TGTGCCAGCAGCCAAGATCAGAACACCATATATTTT.

The CDR3 bases are TGTGCCAGCAGCCCTAGGACAGGGAGCCACGAGCAGTACTTC. This codes for CASSPRTGSHEQYF. V is TRBV7-9 and J is TRBJ2-7; 8 positions match TRBD1. The CDR3 sequence is 14 residues long. With V trimmed by 5 bases and J by 5 bases, 8 bases remained unmatched. The germline CDR1 and CDR2 sequences are SEHNR and FQNEAQ (reference sequence). Full variable domain (missing parts from reference TRBV7-9 and TRBJ2-7): DTGVSQNPRHKITKRGQNVTFRCDPISEHNRLYWYRQTLGQGPEFLTYFQNEAQLEKSRLLSDRFSAERPKGSFSTLEIQRTEQGDSAMYLCASSPRTGSHEQYFGPGTRLTVT.

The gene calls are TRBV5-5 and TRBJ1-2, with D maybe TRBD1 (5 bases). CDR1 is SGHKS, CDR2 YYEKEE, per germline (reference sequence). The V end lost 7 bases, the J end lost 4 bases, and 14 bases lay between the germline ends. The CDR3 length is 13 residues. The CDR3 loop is CASGQGSTYGYTF. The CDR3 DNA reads TGTGCCAGCGGCCAGGGTTCCACCTATGGCTACACCTTC.

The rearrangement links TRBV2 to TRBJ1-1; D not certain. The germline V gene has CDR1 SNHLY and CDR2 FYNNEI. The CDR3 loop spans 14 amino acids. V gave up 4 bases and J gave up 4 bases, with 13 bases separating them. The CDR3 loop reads CASSVERRGTEAFF. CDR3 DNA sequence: TGTGCCAGCAGTGTTGAACGACGGGGCACTGAAGCTTTCTTT.

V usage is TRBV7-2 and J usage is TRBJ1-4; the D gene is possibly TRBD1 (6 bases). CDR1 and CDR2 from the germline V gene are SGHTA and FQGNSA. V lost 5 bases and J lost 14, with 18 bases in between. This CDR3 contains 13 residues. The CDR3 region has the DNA TGTGCCAGCAGCCCCTTTCCAGGGGATCGGCTGTTTTTT. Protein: CASSPFPGDRLFF.

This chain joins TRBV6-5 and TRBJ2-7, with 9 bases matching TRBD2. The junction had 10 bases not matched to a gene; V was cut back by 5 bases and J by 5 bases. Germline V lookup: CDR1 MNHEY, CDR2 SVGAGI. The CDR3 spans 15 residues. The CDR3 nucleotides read TGTGCCAGCAGTCGCGCGGGAGGGCCGGGGAACGAGCAGTACGTC. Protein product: CASSRAGGPGNEQYV.

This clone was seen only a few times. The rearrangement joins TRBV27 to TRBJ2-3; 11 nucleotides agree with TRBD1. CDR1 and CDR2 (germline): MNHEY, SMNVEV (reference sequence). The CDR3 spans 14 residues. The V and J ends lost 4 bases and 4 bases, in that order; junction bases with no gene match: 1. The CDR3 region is CASSWTGGADTQYF. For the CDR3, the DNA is TGTGCCAGCAGTTGGACAGGGGGCGCAGATACGCAGTATTTT.

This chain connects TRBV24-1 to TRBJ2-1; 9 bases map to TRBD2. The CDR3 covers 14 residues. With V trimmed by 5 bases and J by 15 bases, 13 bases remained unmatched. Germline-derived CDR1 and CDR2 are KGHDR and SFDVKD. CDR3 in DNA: TGTGCCACCAGTGCTCTGCGGGAGGGCCGGAAGCGGTTCTTC. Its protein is CATSALREGRKRFF.

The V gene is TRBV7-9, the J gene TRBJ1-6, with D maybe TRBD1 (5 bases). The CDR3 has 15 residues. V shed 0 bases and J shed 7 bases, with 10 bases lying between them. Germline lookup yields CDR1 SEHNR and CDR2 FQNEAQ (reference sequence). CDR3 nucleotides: TGTGCCAGCAGCTTAGCCGGAGGGGTGAATTCACCCCTCCACTTT. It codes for CASSLAGGVNSPLHF.

As DNA, the CDR3 is TGCGCCAGCAGCCAAGAGGCACTAGCGGGGGGAGGTGGTAAAAATGAGCAGTTCTTC. It yields the protein CASSQEALAGGGGKNEQFF. The chain employs TRBV4-1 and TRBJ2-1; 12 bases line up with TRBD2. The trim removed 0 bases at V and 7 bases at J, leaving 13 bases unmatched. This CDR3 spans 19 amino acids. Germline V CDR1 and CDR2: MGHRA, YSYEKL.